Listed below are T cell receptor beta chains from one sample, sequenced in a study of blood T cell repertoires in COVID-19. Using immunoSEQ multiplex PCR, the repertoire was profiled, and TCRdb retains in-frame clones only, with some absent. In the table there are about 170,000 clones, approximately 80% of which are singletons. The sample consisted of peripheral blood. These receptors came from a woman older than 75 with active or convalescent COVID-19. Both conserved end residues are part of each CDR3. A D gene is named only where the DNA matches it firmly. The size field is filled for only some rows; it gives once, few, many or a size class.

TRBD1,NA,TRBJ1-5,16,TRBV5-6,CASSLVGRGPSQPQHF,TGTGCCAGCAGCTTGGTCGGCAGGGGGCCGAGTCAGCCCCAGCATTTT
NA,NA,TRBJ2-7,13,TRBV7-8,CASSSQRDTEQYF,TGTGCCAGCAGCTCCCAGCGGGACACCGAGCAGTACTTC
NA,once,TRBJ2-1,15,TRBV11-2,CASTNWASSYNEQFF,TGTGCCAGCACCAATTGGGCAAGCTCCTACAATGAGCAGTTCTTC
NA,NA,TRBJ1-2,14,TRBV6-5,CASNPGQVPYGYTF,TGTGCCAGCAACCCAGGTCAGGTCCCCTATGGCTACACCTTC
TRBD1,NA,TRBJ1-2,14,TRBV7-2,CASSLLGQPYGYTF,TGTGCCAGCAGCTTGTTGGGACAGCCCTATGGCTACACCTTC
TRBD1,NA,TRBJ1-6,15,TRBV18,CASSPGTAYNSPLHF,TGTGCCAGCTCACCCGGGACAGCATATAATTCACCCCTCCACTTT
NA,NA,TRBJ1-2,14,TRBV7-2,CASSLNRADYGYTF,TGTGCCAGCAGCTTAAACAGGGCTGACTATGGCTACACCTTC
NA,NA,TRBJ2-5,13,TRBV27,CASSPRFGETQYF,TGTGCCAGCAGTCCACGGTTCGGAGAGACCCAGTACTTC
TRBD1,few,TRBJ1-3,18,TRBV13,CASSSRDRAHKAGNTIYF,TGTGCCAGCAGCTCCCGGGACAGGGCCCACAAAGCTGGAAACACCATATATTTT
NA,NA,TRBJ1-2,14,TRBV19,CASSTDNSVHGYTF,TGTGCCAGTAGTACGGACAATTCGGTGCATGGCTACACCTTC
TRBD1,NA,TRBJ1-6,18,TRBV7-2,CASSWGQGVLPYNSPLHF,TGTGCCAGCAGCTGGGGACAGGGGGTGTTGCCCTATAATTCACCCCTCCACTTT
TRBD1,NA,TRBJ1-1,17,TRBV5-6,CASSLAGQGSLNTEAFF,TGTGCCAGCAGCTTAGCCGGACAGGGGAGTTTGAACACTGAAGCTTTCTTT
NA,NA,TRBJ2-2,14,TRBV27,CASSLSSSTGELFF,TGTGCCAGCAGTTTATCGTCGAGTACCGGGGAGCTGTTTTTT
TRBD2,once,TRBJ2-3,18,TRBV5-5,CASSPGTSGGARTDTQYF,TGTGCCAGCAGCCCTGGGACTAGCGGGGGGGCCCGGACAGATACGCAGTATTTT
NA,NA,TRBJ1-1,16,TRBV25-1,CASSDSRWRSITEAFF,TGTGCCAGCAGTGATTCTAGGTGGCGGTCTATCACTGAAGCTTTCTTT
NA,NA,TRBJ2-2,17,TRBV9,CASSAPPLGAGTGELFF,TGTGCCAGCAGCGCCCCCCCTTTAGGGGCTGGCACCGGGGAGCTGTTTTTT
NA,few,TRBJ1-2,13,TRBV19,CASSKQENYGYTF,TGTGCCAGTAGTAAACAGGAAAACTATGGCTACACCTTC
TRBD1,NA,TRBJ2-7,16,TRBV11-2,CASSLDRAGGIYEQYF,TGTGCCAGCAGCTTAGATCGGGCAGGGGGCATTTACGAGCAGTACTTC
TRBD1,NA,TRBJ2-7,15,TRBV7-6,CASSSGQGAIKEQYF,TGTGCCAGCAGCTCCGGACAGGGGGCTATTAAAGAGCAGTACTTC
NA,NA,TRBJ1-1,13,TRBV9,CASSVLGGTEAFF,TGTGCCAGCAGCGTCCTGGGGGGTACTGAAGCTTTCTTT
NA,NA,TRBJ1-2,13,TRBV5-1,CASSLELSYGYTF,TGCGCCAGCAGCTTGGAACTAAGCTATGGCTACACCTTC
TRBD2,NA,TRBJ2-3,17,TRBV5-1,CASSLLGLAGHTDTQYF,TGCGCCAGCAGCTTGTTGGGACTAGCGGGCCACACAGATACGCAGTATTTT
NA,NA,TRBJ1-2,14,TRBV19,CASSIPNSNYGYTF,TGTGCCAGTAGTATACCCAACAGTAACTATGGCTACACCTTC
TRBD1,NA,TRBJ1-2,14,TRBV18,CASSPGTAQNGYTF,TGTGCCAGCTCTCCTGGGACAGCTCAAAATGGCTACACCTTC
NA,NA,TRBJ1-4,14,TRBV27,CASSLHRVHEKLFF,TGTGCCAGCAGTTTACACAGGGTACACGAAAAACTGTTTTTT
TRBD1,once,TRBJ1-2,16,TRBV25-1,CASSEEPQGASYGYTF,TGTGCCAGCAGTGAAGAGCCACAGGGGGCAAGCTATGGCTACACCTTC